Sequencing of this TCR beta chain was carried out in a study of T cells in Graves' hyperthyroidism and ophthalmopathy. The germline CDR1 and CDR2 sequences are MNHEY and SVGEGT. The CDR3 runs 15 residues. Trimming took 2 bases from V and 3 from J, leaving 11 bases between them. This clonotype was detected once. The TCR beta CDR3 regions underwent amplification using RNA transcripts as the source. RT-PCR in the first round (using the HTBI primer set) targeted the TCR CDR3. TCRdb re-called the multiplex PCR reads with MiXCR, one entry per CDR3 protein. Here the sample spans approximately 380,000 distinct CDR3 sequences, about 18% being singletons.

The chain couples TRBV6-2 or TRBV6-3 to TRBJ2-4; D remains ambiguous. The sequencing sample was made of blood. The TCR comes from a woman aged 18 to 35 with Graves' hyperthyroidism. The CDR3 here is CASSYVRTHKNIQYF. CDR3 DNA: TGTGCCAGCAGTTACGTCAGGACCCACAAAAACATTCAGTACTTC.